Given below is one T cell receptor beta chain in context. Its cognate antigen is unknown. This specimen belongs to a study of a mutant IDH1 vaccine in newly diagnosed glioma. Study results and caveats: Vaccine-induced immune responses occurred in 90% to 95% of patients.

CDR3 length: 14 residues. V lost 0 bases, J lost 6 bases, and 1 base stayed unmatched. From germline, CDR1 is SGHRS and CDR2 YFSETQ. Only in-frame clones appear in the TCRdb table, and some are missing; sequencing was by immunoSEQ multiplex PCR. This repertoire shows about 30,000 clones, roughly 80% found once; its top ten account for 24%. Time point in this sample: week 5, during vaccination. In every dose of vaccine, 300 ug of mutant IDH1 20-mer peptide was given alongside topical imiquimod. Sequenced material: PBMCs, taken from a glioma patient whose treatment included an IDH1 peptide vaccine. This chain joins TRBV5-1 and TRBJ2-1; 9 positions agree with TRBD2. This clonotype originated in a man aged 30 to 39 with glioma. CDR3 nucleotides: TGCGCCAGCAGCTTGGAGACTAGCGGCAATGAGCAGTTCTTC. This codes for CASSLETSGNEQFF.